This T cell receptor beta chain comes out of a study of cytomegalovirus exposure and HLA in healthy donors. Whole-study context: A data release that came early held 80 million or so unique TCRs from HLA-typed donors.

The V gene lost 5 bases and the J gene lost 9 bases, with 17 bases spanning the gap. From germline, CDR1 is WSHSY and CDR2 SAAADI. This CDR3 is built from 14 residues. Use of 60 Vbeta and 13 Jbeta primers characterized the PCR. The assay was immunoSEQ multiplex PCR, and TCRdb's table has in-frame clones only and misses some. The sample consists of 95,000 to 150,000 clones, roughly three fifths of them appearing once. V usage is TRBV10-2 and J usage is TRBJ1-5; D perhaps matches TRBD1 (6 bases). This TCR came from a man between 18 and 35 years old in good health and CMV-seronegative. Sample: PBMCs. The CDR3, as DNA: TGCGCCAGCAGTCCGGGACACGACTATAGGCCCCAGCATTTT. Its protein is CASSPGHDYRPQHF.